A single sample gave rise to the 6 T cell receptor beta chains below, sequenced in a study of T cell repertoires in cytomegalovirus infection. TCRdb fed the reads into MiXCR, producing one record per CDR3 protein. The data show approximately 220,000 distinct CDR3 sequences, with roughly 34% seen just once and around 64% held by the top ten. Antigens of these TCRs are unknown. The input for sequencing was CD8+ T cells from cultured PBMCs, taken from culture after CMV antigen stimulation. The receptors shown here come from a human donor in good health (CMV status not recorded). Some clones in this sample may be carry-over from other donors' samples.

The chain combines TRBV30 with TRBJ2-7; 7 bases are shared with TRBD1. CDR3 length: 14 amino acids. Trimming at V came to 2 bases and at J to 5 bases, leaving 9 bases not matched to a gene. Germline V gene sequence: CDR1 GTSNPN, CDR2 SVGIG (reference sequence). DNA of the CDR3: TGTGCCTGGAGTCGGTCAGGGGGTTGGGACGAGCAGTACTTC. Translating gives CAWSRSGGWDEQYF.

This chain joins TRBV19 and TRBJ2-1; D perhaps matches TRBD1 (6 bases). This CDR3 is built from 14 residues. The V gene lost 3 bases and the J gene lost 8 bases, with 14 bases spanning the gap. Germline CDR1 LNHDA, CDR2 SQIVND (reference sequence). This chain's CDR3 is CASSIRTARDEQFF. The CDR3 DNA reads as TGTGCCAGTAGTATCAGGACAGCCAGGGATGAGCAGTTCTTC. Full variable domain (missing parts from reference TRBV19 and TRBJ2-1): DGGITQSPKYLFRKEGQNVTLSCEQNLNHDAMYWYRQDPGQGLRLIYYSQIVNDFQKGDIAEGYSVSREKKESFPLTVTSAQKNPTAFYLCASSIRTARDEQFFGPGTRLTVL.

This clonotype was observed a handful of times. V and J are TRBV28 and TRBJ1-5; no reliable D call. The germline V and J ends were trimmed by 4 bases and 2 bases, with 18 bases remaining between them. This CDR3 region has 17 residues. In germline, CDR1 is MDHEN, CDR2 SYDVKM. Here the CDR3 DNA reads TGTGCCAGCAGTTCTAGACGGGCCGAGGAGGGCAATCAGCCCCAGCATTTT. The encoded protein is CASSSRRAEEGNQPQHF. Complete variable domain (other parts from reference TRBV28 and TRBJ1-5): DVKVTQSSRYLVKRTGEKVFLECVQDMDHENMFWYRQDPGLGLRLIYFSYDVKMKEKGDIPEGYSVSREKKERFSLILESASTNQTSMYLCASSSRRAEEGNQPQHFGDGTRLSIL.

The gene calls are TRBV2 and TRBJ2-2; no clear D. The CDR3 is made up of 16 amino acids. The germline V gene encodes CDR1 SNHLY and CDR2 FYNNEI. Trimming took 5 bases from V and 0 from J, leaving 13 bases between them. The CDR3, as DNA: TGTGCCAGCAGTCCCACCCGGACCCCGAACACCGGGGAGCTGTTTTTT. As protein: CASSPTRTPNTGELFF.

In nucleotides, the CDR3 is TGTGCCAGCAGTACCCAAAGGGACAGGGGTTCTAAGTCCAAAAAAGCTTTCTTT. It encodes CASSTQRDRGSKSKKAFF. The rearrangement joins TRBV6-6 to TRBJ1-1; 10 positions match TRBD1. Germline V gene data show CDR1 as MNHNY and CDR2 as SVGAGI (reference sequence). Trimming removed 5 bases from V and 9 bases from J; junction bases left unmatched: 21. CDR3 size: 18 residues.

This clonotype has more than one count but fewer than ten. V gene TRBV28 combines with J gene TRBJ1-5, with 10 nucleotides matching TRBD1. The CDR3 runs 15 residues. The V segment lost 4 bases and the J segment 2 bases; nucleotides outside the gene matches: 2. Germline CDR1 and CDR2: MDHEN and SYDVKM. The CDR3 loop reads CASSWGTGGNQPQHF. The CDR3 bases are TGTGCCAGCAGTTGGGGGACAGGGGGCAATCAGCCCCAGCATTTT.